This TCR beta chain was identified in a study of sequential checkpoint blockade in melanoma. Study information: Patients were randomized 1:1 to nivolumab-then-ipilimumab or ipilimumab-then-nivolumab first-line. After both sequences, patients received maintenance nivolumab.

Clones were sequenced by immunoSEQ multiplex PCR, and TCRdb holds only the in-frame ones, with some missing. The table includes about 28,000 clones, roughly nine tenths detected once. The germline V gene has CDR1 SNHLY and CDR2 FYNNEI. With 6 bases clipped from V and 1 base from J, the junction kept 5 bases outside the gene matches. The CDR3 runs 17 residues. As for treatment: randomized to nivolumab then ipilimumab (arm A) or the reverse (arm B). PBMC sorting kept live CD3+CD8+ cells without CD19 or CD56. The source material was CD8+ T cells sorted from blood (inferred from file names), sampled from a patient given nivolumab and ipilimumab in sequence. This TCR was sampled from a human donor with melanoma. The chain combines TRBV2 with TRBJ2-6; 11 bases line up with TRBD2. CDR3 sequence reads: CASRGLAGPSGANVLTF. CDR3 DNA: TGTGCCAGCAGAGGACTAGCGGGCCCTTCTGGGGCCAACGTCCTGACTTTC.